This TCR beta chain was profiled in a study of tumor-infiltrating lymphocytes in localized non-small cell lung cancer. On the study more broadly: From each patient, both tumor and uninvolved lung, non-adjacent to tumor, were sampled. Notes on the study in general: Tumor T-cell fraction from TCR sequencing was not associated with recurrence-free survival (p = 0.61). TCR sequencing covered a subset of patients with enough tissue. Each assay used a separate piece of the same tissue.

Data came from immunoSEQ multiplex PCR; TCRdb stores just in-frame clones and leaves some out. The data contain 15,000 to 20,000 clones, approximately 70% of them seen just once; the ten biggest clones take up over 8%. For this clone: Its antigen is as yet unknown.

The CDR3 is made up of 15 amino acids. Trimming removed 4 bases from V and 0 bases from J, with 13 bases in between. In germline, CDR1 is SGHRS, CDR2 YFSETQ. V gene TRBV5-1 combines with J gene TRBJ1-1; no firm D call. This TCR derives from a human donor with non-small cell lung cancer. Sequenced material: lung tumor tissue. CDR3 nucleotides: TGCGCCAGCAGCCTTGGCCTACTTATGAACACTGAAGCTTTCTTT. It specifies CASSLGLLMNTEAFF.